This note documents a single T cell receptor beta chain sequence. This clone is characterized as medium-sized (0.01 to 0.1%). Its antigen remains unidentified. Per-nucleotide qualities are absent, and no much larger clonotype sits a single base away. This record belongs to a study of T cells after posttransplantation cyclophosphamide (dated by TCRdb to about 2016). About the study as a whole: The study tracked T cell repertoire reconstitution by TRB sequencing after myeloablative bone marrow transplantation using posttransplantation cyclophosphamide as GVHD prophylaxis. TRB sequencing was performed on blood from all 35 or so PTCy patients with 1-year posttransplant specimens. TRA and TRB clonality were tightly correlated in ten or so samples, so subsequent TCR analyses focused on TRB only. TRB sequencing was also done on up to 3 additional blood samples from 2 to 5.2 years after transplant in 3 patients, and on pretransplant blood from a handful of patients. Samples from approximately 37 PTCy-treated patients, along with samples from some 15 of their related bone marrow donors, underwent antigen receptor sequencing. Public TRB sequences were searched against a database of over 3,600 sequences associated with responses to pathogens, tumor antigens, self-antigens and alloantigens. Points the paper makes about the study in general: Across 45 patients, recipient CMV seropositivity and CMV reactivation were highly associated with TRB clonality; PTCy diversity was similar to CNI/methotrexate controls. The TRB repertoires of T cells infiltrating skin or GI tract showed only limited overlap with the TRB repertoires of T cells in blood. Donor-recipient similarity was low at 1-2 months but rose over the first year, and later blood repertoires were often dominated by donor CD8+ memory clones.

TRB sequencing used genomic DNA with the immunoSEQ assay at survey resolution or the hsTCRB kit. Per the source publication's procedure: The immunoSEQ software handled initial read processing, and the LymphoSeq R package was used for repertoire analyses. Clonality was computed as 1 minus normalized Shannon entropy, and a Gini coefficient was also calculated for each TRB dataset. To infer phenotypes in unsorted samples, TRB sequences from sorted subsets of the recipient or donor were mapped onto the unsorted samples of the same recipient. TCRdb holds this immuneACCESS table with in-frame rearrangements only. Some clones are missing; in checked studies, unresolved V genes explain under half, and the rest has no known cause. D and trimming come from the DNA, and the V and J calls and clone size come from that table. Recorded for this sample are roughly 7,600 clones; 75% to 85% of them occurred a single time. Jointly, the top ten make up roughly a sixth of the sample.

This specimen's treatment or condition label, per the study, means: high-dose cyclophosphamide on days +3 and +4 as single-agent GVHD prophylaxis. For conditioning, the PTCy patients got busulfan and fludarabine, then a related or unrelated marrow graft, followed by cyclophosphamide on days +3 and +4. PTCy-treated patients came from a prospective multi-institutional clinical trial. Peripheral blood and bone marrow mononuclear cells were isolated by Ficoll-Hypaque density centrifugation and cryopreserved. CD4+ and CD8+ T cells, including naive and memory subsets, were sorted by FACS on a FACSAria II. The germline V gene sets CDR1 to SGHDT and CDR2 to YYEEEE. The CDR3 has 15 amino acids, counting the end cysteine and phenylalanine. The entry retains the CDR3 DNA only, 45 bases that are in frame from base 1. V sheds 4 bases and J sheds 5 bases, leaving 18 bases between their ends.

The chain is encoded by TRBV5-6 joined to TRBJ2-5; the D region possibly corresponds to TRBD2 (7 bases align). The source of this sequence is a female patient in her forties who received an allogeneic stem cell transplant from a related donor, was CMV-positive, and had no GVHD. Some T cells may derive from the graft donor when a transplant has been performed. Source: CD4+ T cells sorted from blood, taken about 1,000 days after allogeneic stem cell transplant with posttransplant cyclophosphamide. This receptor carries the CDR3 CASSAPGGLLETQYF. The base sequence is TGTGCCAGCAGCGCTCCGGGGGGCCTTCTTGAGACCCAGTACTTC.